This T cell receptor (beta chain) was documented in a study of T-cell memory formation after mild COVID-19. Germline CDR1 is MNHEY and CDR2 is SVGEGT. This CDR3 is built from 12 residues. Between the trimmed V and J ends, which lost 5 bases and 7 bases, there was a span of 8 bases. TCRdb processed the 5' RACE reads anew with MiXCR; each CDR3 protein has one entry. This sample yields approximately 180,000 distinct CDR3 sequences, of which 16% are seen a single time; 2% to 2.5% belongs to the top ten. This clonotype was counted only a few times. V usage is TRBV6-2 or TRBV6-3 and J usage is TRBJ1-4; TRBD1 is a possible D gene (6 bases). The TCR originated in an adult woman who had mild COVID-19 (a few samples of this study predate the infection). Cell type and time point are not known. Sequenced: PBMCs or a T cell subset sorted from them (not recorded which). In nucleotides, the CDR3 is TGTGCCAGCAGTCGGACAGTTGAAAAACTGTTTTTT. Protein sequence: CASSRTVEKLFF.